Following are 20 T cell receptor beta chains from one sample sequenced in a study of neurological immune-mediated disorders. Regarding time point: technical triplicate 1. TCRdb reanalysed the 5' RACE reads using MiXCR and keeps one entry per CDR3 protein. The sample comprises tens of thousands of distinct CDR3 sequences, roughly 13% of which are singletons, and roughly 5.4% rests with the top ten. Material for sequencing was CD4+ T cells from blood. Receptors originate from a female donor with HTLV-1-associated myelopathy (HAM/TSP).

This clonotype was detected many times. The chain combines TRBV20-1 with TRBJ2-3, with D maybe TRBD2 (5 bases). Germline values: CDR1 DFQATT, CDR2 SNEGSKA (reference sequence). There are 10 residues in the CDR3. V was trimmed by 6 bases and J by 11 bases, leaving 12 bases between them. This CDR3 reads CSANGVMQYF. CDR3 nucleotides: TGCAGTGCGAACGGGGTTATGCAGTATTTT.

This clonotype was observed many times. In DNA form, the CDR3 reads TGTGCCAGCAGCAAGACGGGAGACACAGATACGCAGTATTTT. Translating gives CASSKTGDTDTQYF. The chain recombines TRBV7-2 with TRBJ2-3; perhaps TRBD2 as D (6 bases). This CDR3 contains 14 residues. Trimming stripped 5 bases from V and 2 bases from J, with 11 bases between. Germline V lookup: CDR1 SGHTA, CDR2 FQGNSA.

The table lists this clonotype with many counts. The chain employs TRBV20-1 and TRBJ1-1; D ambiguous. CDR1 is DFQATT and CDR2 is SNEGSKA in the germline V gene (reference sequence). V shed 0 bases and J shed 3 bases, with 11 bases lying between them. This CDR3 spans 14 amino acids. The CDR3 spells CSARDRGTYTEAFF. As DNA, the CDR3 is TGCAGTGCTAGAGACCGGGGAACCTACACTGAAGCTTTCTTT.

This clonotype was detected many times. The CDR3 nucleotides read TGCGCCAGCAGCTTGAACAAATACACAGATACGCAGTATTTT. Residues: CASSLNKYTDTQYF. The V and J genes are TRBV5-1 and TRBJ2-3; unclear D gene. CDR1 SGHRS and CDR2 YFSETQ come from the germline V gene. This CDR3 contains 14 residues. Trimming cost V 1 base and J 2 bases, with 8 bases left between them.

This clonotype appeared many times. This rearrangement joins TRBV20-1 to TRBJ1-2; D is uncertain. The CDR3 loop spans 13 amino acids. Per germline, CDR1 DFQATT and CDR2 SNEGSKA (reference sequence). Trimming pared 4 bases from V and 6 bases from J, leaving 15 bases between. CDR3 sequence reads: CSAKEDGFDGYTF. The DNA for the CDR3 is TGCAGTGCTAAGGAGGATGGGTTTGATGGCTACACCTTC.

Worth noting for this clonotype: A clone one base away is much larger, so this may be a read error. This chain connects TRBV18 to TRBJ2-2; 9 bases are shared with TRBD1. Germline loops: CDR1 KGHSH, CDR2 LQKENI. Trimming removed 3 bases from V and 9 bases from J; junction bases left unmatched: 11. The CDR3 is made up of 16 amino acids. The CDR3, as DNA: TGTGCCAGCTCACCGGTGGGACAGGGTAGTTCCCGGGAGCTGTTTTTT. This encodes CASSPVGQGSSRELFF.

This clonotype was counted many times. V gene TRBV20-1 combines with J gene TRBJ2-3, with 8 bases lining up with TRBD1. CDR3 length equals 13 residues. CDR1 and CDR2 from the germline V gene are DFQATT and SNEGSKA (reference sequence). V dropped 7 bases and J dropped 6; count of bases not matched to a gene: 9. CDR3 amino acids: CSGTQGAGDTQYF. CDR3 DNA sequence: TGCAGTGGTACTCAGGGGGCGGGGGATACGCAGTATTTT.

The V gene is TRBV7-3, the J gene TRBJ2-3; D is ambiguous. Trimming cost V 2 bases and J 2 bases, with 20 bases left between them. The germline gives CDR1 SGHTA, CDR2 FQGTGA. The CDR3 is 18 amino acids. CDR3 coding DNA: TGTGCCAGCAGCTTAGACCCCCTTCCGACCTGTAACACAGATACGCAGTATTTT. Its protein product is CASSLDPLPTCNTDTQYF.

In this sample, this clonotype turned up many times. This chain connects TRBV7-3 to TRBJ2-7; maybe TRBD2 (6 bases). The length of the CDR3 is 13 residues. Germline V lookup: CDR1 SGHTA, CDR2 FQGTGA. Trimming left V 0 bases short and J 6 bases short, with 9 bases between. The CDR3, as DNA: TGTGCCAGCAGCTTAACGTCCGGGGGCGAGCAGTACTTC. Protein sequence: CASSLTSGGEQYF.

This clonotype has a count of ten or more. The V and J genes are TRBV5-1 and TRBJ1-2, with D possibly matching TRBD1 (5 bases). Germline-derived CDR1 and CDR2 are SGHRS and YFSETQ. CDR3 size: 13 residues. Trimming shortened V by 3 bases and J by 0 bases, and 6 bases separated the two germline ends. The CDR3 loop reads CASSSGPNYGYTF. CDR3 nucleotides: TGCGCCAGCAGCTCAGGGCCTAACTATGGCTACACCTTC.

This clonotype is medium-sized (0.01 to 0.1%) within its sample. The J gene is TRBJ2-2, the V gene TRBV5-1; the D gene is possibly TRBD2 (6 bases). Trimming took 5 bases from V and 3 from J, leaving 11 bases between them. Germline values: CDR1 SGHRS, CDR2 YFSETQ. CDR3 size: 14 residues. The CDR3 DNA reads as TGCGCCAGCAGGGCGGGATTGGACACCGGGGAGCTGTTTTTT. As protein: CASRAGLDTGELFF. The whole variable domain, filled in from reference TRBV5-1 and TRBJ2-2, reads KAGVTQTPRYLIKTRGQQVTLSCSPISGHRSVSWYQQTPGQGLQFLFEYFSETQRNKGNFPGRFSGRQFSNSRSEMNVSTLELGDSALYLCASRAGLDTGELFFGEGSRLTVL.

This clonotype was detected many times. This chain uses TRBV5-1 with TRBJ1-1; D perhaps matches TRBD1 (6 bases). The ends were cut back, 0 bases at V and 4 bases at J, with 10 bases in the middle. Germline CDR1 SGHRS, CDR2 YFSETQ. The CDR3 loop spans 14 amino acids. CDR3 in DNA: TGCGCCAGCAGCTTGGAAGGGGGGAGCACTGAAGCTTTCTTT. Residues: CASSLEGGSTEAFF.

This clonotype was detected ten times or more. The V and J genes are TRBV11-3 and TRBJ2-1; no reliable D call. V was clipped by 2 bases and J by 2 bases, with 10 bases between them. The CDR3 runs to 15 residues. Germline V gene sequence: CDR1 SGHNT, CDR2 YENEEA. DNA for the CDR3: TGTGCCAGCAGCTTAAGGGCGTCGACCTACAATGAGCAGTTCTTC. It codes for CASSLRASTYNEQFF.

This clonotype was seen many times. The chain combines TRBV7-2 with TRBJ2-7; either TRBD1 or TRBD2 may supply D (5 bases each). Germline lookup yields CDR1 SGHTA and CDR2 FQGNSA. CDR3 length: 14 amino acids. V lost 4 bases and J 2 bases, leaving 12 bases between the germline ends. DNA of the CDR3: TGTGCCAGCAGCTACCGGGACGGGCCCTACGAGCAGTACTTC. This codes for CASSYRDGPYEQYF.

This clonotype was observed at least ten times. The rearrangement uses TRBV5-1 and TRBJ2-3; 9 positions match TRBD2. Germline V lookup: CDR1 SGHRS, CDR2 YFSETQ. The CDR3 is made up of 15 amino acids. Losses at the gene ends were 0 bases for V and 5 bases for J; bases not matched to a gene: 4. Here the CDR3 reads CASSLVAGGRDTQYF. As DNA, the CDR3 is TGCGCCAGCAGCTTGGTGGCGGGGGGGCGAGATACGCAGTATTTT.

This clonotype has at least ten counts. The chain is built from TRBV21-1 and TRBJ2-2; the table's D call of TRBD2 was not tested on the DNA. TRBV21-1 is assigned pseudogene status. The CDR3 has 16 residues. The CDR3 protein is CATPSGTSGMAGELFF. Here the CDR3 DNA reads TGTGCCACTCCGTCCGGGACCAGCGGGATGGCCGGGGAGCTGTTTTTT.

This clonotype was detected many times. The chain is built from TRBV7-2 and TRBJ1-2, with 9 nucleotides matching TRBD1. This CDR3 spans 15 amino acids. The junction had 13 bases not matched to a gene; V was cut back by 6 bases and J by 8 bases. Germline loops: CDR1 SGHTA, CDR2 FQGNSA. CDR3 protein: CASSFSPGQGYGYTF. In nucleotides, the CDR3 is TGTGCCAGCAGTTTCTCACCGGGACAGGGATACGGCTACACCTTC.

This clonotype was counted at least ten times. This sequence joins TRBV7-9 and TRBJ1-5; D remains unclear. This CDR3 region has 12 residues. V was pared by 1 base and J by 10 bases, with 8 bases between. In germline, CDR1 is SEHNR, CDR2 FQNEAQ (reference sequence). CDR3 nucleotide sequence: TGTGCCAGCAGCTTAGAAACCTCCCCCCAGCATTTT. Its protein is CASSLETSPQHF.

This clonotype was picked up many times. V and J are TRBV3-1 and TRBJ1-5; D unresolved. Germline values: CDR1 LGHDT, CDR2 YNNKEL (reference sequence). Trimming left V 0 bases short and J 6 bases short, with 6 bases between. This CDR3 spans 13 amino acids. CDR3 amino acids: CASSQDVGQPQHF. DNA for the CDR3: TGTGCCAGCAGCCAAGATGTGGGTCAGCCCCAGCATTTT.

To note about this clonotype: One junction end does not reproduce the germline sequence, and a read error may be involved. The chain links TRBV14 to TRBJ1-5; the D is unclear. This CDR3 is built from 13 residues. Germline-derived CDR1 and CDR2 are SGHDN and FVKESK. The CDR3 reads CARWEAGNQPQHF. CDR3 DNA: TGTGCTCGTTGGGAGGCGGGCAACCAGCCCCAGCATTTT. Full variable domain (missing parts from reference TRBV14 and TRBJ1-5): EAGVTQFPSHSVIEKGQTVTLRCDPISGHDNLYWYRRVMGKEIKFLLHFVKESKQDESGMPNNRFLAERTGGTYSTLKVQPAELEDSGVYFCARWEAGNQPQHFGDGTRLSIL.